In this sample, the clone carrying this T cell receptor beta chain turned up once. In the same sample, other DNA sequences code for this CDR3. This sample is drawn from a study of blood T cell repertoires in COVID-19. About the research overall: From T cells, B-cell-depleted T cells, or PBMCs came the material, which was cDNA or gDNA.

The germline gives CDR1 LGHDT, CDR2 YNNKEL (reference sequence). CDR3 length: 13 amino acids. V was cut by 1 base and J by 4 bases, with 7 bases left in between. The data were produced by immunoSEQ multiplex PCR, yet TCRdb's version contains in-frame clones alone and is incomplete. The sample yields hundreds of thousands of clones, about 86% seen once. Sequenced input: PBMCs or T cells enriched from blood (not recorded which). This TCR was sampled from a woman aged 45-59 years in a cohort exposed to, infected with or recovered from COVID-19 (not recorded which). V and J are TRBV3-1 (or the pseudogene TRBV3-2) and TRBJ1-2; D is unclear. CDR3 in DNA: TGTGCCAGCAGCCAAGGTCGGGGCTATGGCTACACCTTC. Translating gives CASSQGRGYGYTF.